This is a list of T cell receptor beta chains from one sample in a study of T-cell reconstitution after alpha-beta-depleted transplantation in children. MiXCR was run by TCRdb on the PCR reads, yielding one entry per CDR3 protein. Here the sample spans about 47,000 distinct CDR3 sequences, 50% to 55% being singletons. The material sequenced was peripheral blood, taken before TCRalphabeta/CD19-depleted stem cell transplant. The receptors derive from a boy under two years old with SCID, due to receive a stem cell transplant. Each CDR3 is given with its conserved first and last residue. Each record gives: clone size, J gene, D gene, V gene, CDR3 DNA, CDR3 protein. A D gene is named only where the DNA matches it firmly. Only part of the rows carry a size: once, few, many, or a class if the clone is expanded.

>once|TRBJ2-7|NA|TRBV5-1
TGCGCCAGCAGCTTGGCTTGGACAGAAAACTACGAGCAGTACTTC
CASSLAWTENYEQYF
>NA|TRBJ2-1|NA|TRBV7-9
TGTGCCAGCAGCTCAAGAAACCGGGACATGAAGGTCAATGAGCAGTTCTTC
CASSSRNRDMKVNEQFF
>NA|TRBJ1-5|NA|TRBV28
TGTGCCAGCAGTTTAGTGGGACATATGCAGCCCCAGCATTTT
CASSLVGHMQPQHF
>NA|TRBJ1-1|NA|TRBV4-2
TGTGCCAGCAGCCCGGAGGCGGCGGGTAAAACTGAAGCTTTCTTT
CASSPEAAGKTEAFF
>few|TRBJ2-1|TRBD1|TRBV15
TGTGCCACCAGTCCAGTCAGGGGGCCCTACAATGAGCAGTTCTTC
CATSPVRGPYNEQFF
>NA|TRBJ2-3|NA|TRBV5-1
TGCGCCAGCAGCCCGGGACCTAGACTTCCAGATACGCAGTATTTT
CASSPGPRLPDTQYF
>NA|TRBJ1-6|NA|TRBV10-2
TGCGCCAGCAGTGATGGGACAAACCCCCTATCCTTT
CASSDGTNPLSF
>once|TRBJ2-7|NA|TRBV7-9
TGTGCCAGCAGCGGAGGGGACACTGGGGGCGAGCAGTACTTC
CASSGGDTGGEQYF
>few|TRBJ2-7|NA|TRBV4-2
TGTGCCAGCAGCCAAGATCCACAGGGCACCTACGAGCAGTACTTC
CASSQDPQGTYEQYF
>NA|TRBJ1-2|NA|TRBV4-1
TGCGCCAGCAGCCAAGACTCCGGGGGGGGCCGTCGGGGCTACACCTTC
CASSQDSGGGRRGYTF
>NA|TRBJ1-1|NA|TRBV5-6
TGTGCCAGCAGCTTCGAAGGCCTTTTTGAGGGCGCTGAAGCTTTCTTT
CASSFEGLFEGAEAFF
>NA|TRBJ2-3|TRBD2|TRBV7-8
TGTGCCAGCAGCCCCGTACTAGCGGGGATCAGCACAGATACGCAGTATTTT
CASSPVLAGISTDTQYF
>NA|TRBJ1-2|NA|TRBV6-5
TGTGCCAGCGTACTTACCGGGAGCAACTATTGCTACACCTTC
CASVLTGSNYCYTF
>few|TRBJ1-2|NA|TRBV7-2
TGTGCCAGCAACAATAAAGGGGGGCTCAGCTATGGCTACACCTTC
CASNNKGGLSYGYTF
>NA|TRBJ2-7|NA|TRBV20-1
TGCAGTGCTGTTACTAGCCCCCGAAGAAACGAGCAGTACTTC
CSAVTSPRRNEQYF
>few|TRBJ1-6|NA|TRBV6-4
TGTGCCAGCAGTGACGCAGGGTTTTCACCCCTCCACTTT
CASSDAGFSPLHF